This T cell receptor beta chain is from a study of OX40 agonist ivuxolimab in advanced cancers. The overall study: A history of anti-PD-1, anti-PD-L1 or anti-CTLA-4 therapy was acceptable, and approximately 40% had some.

Study outcomes and limitations: CD4+ T cells averaged fewer expanded clones than CD8+ T cells.

Details on this clone: Its cognate antigen is unknown.

Some clones are missing from TCRdb's copy, which holds only in-frame ones; the method was immunoSEQ multiplex PCR. The sample contains 85,000 to 100,000 clones, about 89% of which appear only once. V lost 5 bases to trimming and J lost 3 bases, with 14 bases between them. In germline, CDR1 is MNHNS, CDR2 SASEGT. This CDR3 spans 15 amino acids. The TCR originated in an adult with an advanced solid tumor such as melanoma, head and neck, liver or kidney cancer. The sequences come from CD4+ or CD8+ T cells sorted from blood, collected in a trial of the OX40 agonist ivuxolimab. V and J are TRBV6-1 and TRBJ1-5, with a weak D call TRBD1 (6 bases). CDR3 in DNA: TGTGCCAGCAGTAAGGAACAGGGTTTCAATCAGCCCCAGCATTTT. Translated: CASSKEQGFNQPQHF.